One and the same sample provided the 20 T cell receptor beta chains below, sequenced in a study of shared clonotypes between healthy human individuals. Profiled with immunoSEQ multiplex PCR; TCRdb holds only in-frame clones, not every one. In the table there are 2 million to 2.5 million clones, approximately 95% of which are singletons. The sample comprised naive CD4+ T cells sorted from blood. The subset was: CD45RA+ positively selected. These receptors all come from a man younger than 35 in good health.

This rearrangement joins TRBV5-8 to TRBJ2-1; D not certain. The CDR3 has 12 amino acids. In germline, CDR1 is SGHTS, CDR2 YDEGEE. Trimming took 4 bases from V and 12 from J, leaving 14 bases between them. This chain's CDR3 is CASSPSTLVQFF. The CDR3 DNA reads as TGTGCCAGCAGCCCGAGTACGTTGGTGCAGTTCTTC.

The gene calls are TRBV5-4 and TRBJ1-4; 7 bases are a match to TRBD1. The CDR3 is 14 residues long. Trimming removed 1 base from V and 8 bases from J; junction bases left unmatched: 5. CDR1 and CDR2 (germline): SGHNT, YYREEE (reference sequence). The CDR3 region is CASSLTTGLEKLFF. CDR3 DNA: TGTGCCAGCAGCTTGACGACAGGGTTAGAAAAACTGTTTTTT. Full variable domain (missing parts from reference TRBV5-4 and TRBJ1-4): ETGVTQSPTHLIKTRGQQVTLRCSSQSGHNTVSWYQQALGQGPQFIFQYYREEENGRGNFPPRFSGLQFPNYSSELNVNALELDDSALYLCASSLTTGLEKLFFGSGTQLSVL.

The rearrangement links TRBV9 to TRBJ1-5; D gene unclear. The length of the CDR3 is 14 residues. CDR1 and CDR2 from the germline V gene are SGDLS and YYNGEE. V lost 4 bases and J 1 base, leaving 9 bases between the germline ends. The CDR3 loop reads CASSPSPSNQPQHF. The DNA for the CDR3 is TGTGCCAGCAGCCCCTCGCCAAGCAATCAGCCCCAGCATTTT.

As regards this clone: This same CDR3 is encoded by further DNA sequences in the sample. V and J are TRBV28 and TRBJ2-5; D assignment may be TRBD1 or TRBD2 (6 bases each). Germline lookup yields CDR1 MDHEN and CDR2 SYDVKM. Between the trimmed V and J ends, which lost 5 bases and 4 bases, there was a span of 11 bases. This CDR3 contains 13 residues. The CDR3 sequence: CASSLGGGETQYF. DNA of the CDR3: TGTGCCAGCAGTCTCGGGGGCGGAGAGACCCAGTACTTC.

This chain links TRBV6-6 with TRBJ2-7; no firm D call. V lost 8 bases to trimming and J lost 0 bases, with 14 bases between them. From germline, CDR1 is MNHNY and CDR2 SVGAGI (reference sequence). CDR3 length equals 14 residues. This CDR3 reads CASGARRSSYEQYF. CDR3 DNA: TGTGCCAGCGGAGCACGACGTAGCTCCTACGAGCAGTACTTC.

The chain uses TRBV2 and TRBJ2-5, with D perhaps being TRBD1 or TRBD2 (6 bases each). Germline loops: CDR1 SNHLY, CDR2 FYNNEI. Trimming took 7 bases from V and 5 from J, leaving 14 bases between them. This CDR3 has 13 residues. The CDR3 DNA is TGTGCCAGCACAATTGAGGGGGGCGAGACCCAGTACTTC. It translates to CASTIEGGETQYF.

The gene calls are TRBV6-6 and TRBJ1-1, with D uncertain. Trimming took 0 bases from V and 1 from J, leaving 9 bases between them. The V gene's germline CDR1 is MNHNY and CDR2 SVGAGI (reference sequence). The CDR3 has 15 amino acids. The CDR3 nucleotides read TGTGCCAGCAGTTACTCGAGTTGGACGAACACTGAAGCTTTCTTT. Translating gives CASSYSSWTNTEAFF.

This chain joins TRBV7-9 and TRBJ2-1; D might be TRBD1 or TRBD2, each matching 5 bases. The V and J ends lost 1 base and 11 bases respectively, with 6 bases between them. This CDR3 is built from 11 residues. Per the germline V gene, CDR1 is SEHNR and CDR2 is FQNEAQ (reference sequence). The CDR3 loop reads CASSLGGQQFF. The CDR3 DNA is TGTGCCAGCAGCTTAGGGGGACAGCAGTTCTTC.

The chain has TRBV5-1 and TRBJ1-6; D remains unclear. Germline-derived CDR1 and CDR2 are SGHRS and YFSETQ. Trimming pared 4 bases from V and 0 bases from J, leaving 11 bases between. This CDR3 has 16 amino acids. The CDR3 here is CASSLNSNSYNSPLHF. CDR3 DNA sequence: TGCGCCAGCAGCCTAAACAGCAACTCCTATAATTCACCCCTCCACTTT. The whole variable domain, filled in from reference TRBV5-1 and TRBJ1-6, reads KAGVTQTPRYLIKTRGQQVTLSCSPISGHRSVSWYQQTPGQGLQFLFEYFSETQRNKGNFPGRFSGRQFSNSRSEMNVSTLELGDSALYLCASSLNSNSYNSPLHFGNGTRLTVT.

A remark on this clone: The same CDR3 can be traced to other DNA sequences in this sample. The chain combines TRBV10-3 with TRBJ2-5, with D unclear. The CDR3 runs 12 residues. Trimming stripped 4 bases from V and 5 bases from J, with 8 bases between. The V gene's germline CDR1 is ENHRY and CDR2 SYGVKD. CDR3 region: CAISGRGETQYF. CDR3 in DNA: TGTGCCATCAGTGGGCGTGGCGAGACCCAGTACTTC.

The rearrangement uses TRBV5-1 and TRBJ2-1; 8 positions match TRBD2. The length of the CDR3 is 18 residues. With 3 bases clipped from V and 0 bases from J, the junction kept 11 bases outside the gene matches. Germline V gene sequence: CDR1 SGHRS, CDR2 YFSETQ. CDR3 sequence reads: CASSSVTISGSSYNEQFF. CDR3 in DNA: TGCGCCAGCAGCTCCGTTACAATCAGCGGGAGCTCCTACAATGAGCAGTTCTTC.

This rearrangement joins TRBV6-6 to TRBJ2-7; 7 bases line up with TRBD2. Germline CDR1 MNHNY, CDR2 SVGAGI (reference sequence). V lost 10 bases, J lost 3 bases, and 15 bases stayed unmatched. This CDR3 has 15 amino acids. The CDR3 coding sequence is TGTGCCACCACAAAGGGAGGGCTCACTCTCTACGAGCAGTACTTC. It specifies CATTKGGLTLYEQYF.

J is TRBJ1-3 and V is TRBV9; D is undetermined. The CDR3 is 15 amino acids. The germline V and J ends were trimmed by 2 bases and 1 base, with 10 bases remaining between them. From germline, CDR1 is SGDLS and CDR2 YYNGEE. CDR3 sequence reads: CASSVESGSGNTIYF. The CDR3 region has the DNA TGTGCCAGCAGCGTCGAATCGGGATCTGGAAACACCATATATTTT.

The rearrangement uses TRBV19 and TRBJ1-5; D unresolved. The germline V gene encodes CDR1 LNHDA and CDR2 SQIVND (reference sequence). Trimming removed 3 bases at V and 4 bases at J, with 10 bases between. This CDR3 region has 14 residues. The chain's CDR3 is CASSMSRDNQPQHF. In DNA form, the CDR3 reads TGTGCCAGTAGTATGAGCCGGGATAATCAGCCCCAGCATTTT. The entire variable domain, with the rest obtained from reference TRBV19 and TRBJ1-5, is as follows: DGGITQSPKYLFRKEGQNVTLSCEQNLNHDAMYWYRQDPGQGLRLIYYSQIVNDFQKGDIAEGYSVSREKKESFPLTVTSAQKNPTAFYLCASSMSRDNQPQHFGDGTRLSIL.

On this clone: The sample holds other DNA sequences that translate to the same CDR3. The CDR3 protein is CASSRGQGDQPQHF. Here the CDR3 DNA reads TGTGCCAGCAGCCGAGGACAGGGAGACCAGCCCCAGCATTTT. The gene calls are TRBV6-6 and TRBJ1-5, with 8 bases aligning to TRBD1. This CDR3 is built from 14 residues. Germline-derived CDR1 and CDR2 are MNHNY and SVGAGI (reference sequence). V gave up 6 bases and J gave up 7 bases; unmatched junction bases: 8.

The chain couples TRBV18 to TRBJ2-3, with 9 nucleotides matching TRBD2. V lost 1 base and J lost 7; bases outside the gene matches: 6. The CDR3 length is 15 residues. Germline CDR1 KGHSH, CDR2 LQKENI. The CDR3 sequence is CASSPQAGGPYTQYF. DNA for the CDR3: TGTGCCAGCTCACCACAGGCGGGGGGGCCATATACGCAGTATTTT.

J is TRBJ2-7 and V is TRBV13; 8 bases line up with TRBD1. Germline values: CDR1 PRHDT, CDR2 FYEKMQ (reference sequence). Losses at the gene ends were 5 bases for V and 7 bases for J; bases not matched to a gene: 10. This CDR3 contains 14 residues. Here the CDR3 DNA reads TGTGCCAGCAGCCGGGACAGGCCCCCGGGGGAGCAGTACTTC. This translates into CASSRDRPPGEQYF.

The gene calls are TRBV6-5 and TRBJ1-5; 9 bases are shared with TRBD1. The trim removed 5 bases at V and 6 bases at J, leaving 5 bases unmatched. The CDR3 spans 14 residues. The germline V gene has CDR1 MNHEY and CDR2 SVGAGI. CDR3 amino acids: CASSTGTGSQPQHF. CDR3 DNA sequence: TGTGCCAGCAGTACCGGGACAGGGAGTCAGCCCCAGCATTTT.

The gene calls are TRBV7-2 and TRBJ2-7; D gene ambiguous. The CDR3 spans 15 residues. The V gene's germline CDR1 is SGHTA and CDR2 FQGNSA. V lost 1 base and J lost 0, with 10 bases in between. The CDR3 spells CASSLVIGLSYEQYF. In DNA, the CDR3 is TGTGCCAGCAGCTTAGTGATCGGGCTCTCCTACGAGCAGTACTTC.

The chain combines TRBV7-9 with TRBJ2-5; 7 nucleotides align to TRBD2. With 0 bases clipped from V and 4 bases from J, the junction kept 5 bases outside the gene matches. Germline values: CDR1 SEHNR, CDR2 FQNEAQ (reference sequence). The CDR3 loop spans 15 amino acids. The CDR3 DNA follows: TGTGCCAGCAGCTTAGCGGCTAGCGGAAGAGAGACCCAGTACTTC. Protein sequence: CASSLAASGRETQYF.